The 17 T cell receptor beta chains reported below all come from one sample, sequenced in a study of blood T cell repertoires in COVID-19 (dated by TCRdb to 2020 to 2022). Receptor amplification or capture employed the immunoSEQ multiplex PCR assay. Imported from immuneACCESS, the table was reduced by TCRdb to in-frame sequences with V and J called. These copies leave out some clones; in studies compared against another copy, an unresolved V gene accounts for under half, and the cause of the remainder is not known. This sample has 250,000 to 350,000 clones in its table, and roughly 84% of those were observed once. The biggest ten clones account for approximately 1.5% of the sample. The source material was peripheral blood. The receptor source for this set is a human donor with COVID-19, enrolled during active disease. The donor label of this sample is uncertain.

The rearrangement uses TRBV5-4 and TRBJ1-4; 7 bases line up with TRBD1. The CDR3 is 16 residues long. The V segment lost 0 bases and the J segment 0 bases; nucleotides outside the gene matches: 2. Germline-derived CDR1 and CDR2 are SGHNT and YYREEE (reference sequence). The CDR3 DNA reads TGTGCCAGCAGCTTGGATCAGGGGGCAACTAATGAAAAACTGTTTTTT. Protein sequence: CASSLDQGATNEKLFF.

J is TRBJ2-2 and V is TRBV7-2, with D perhaps TRBD1 (6 bases). The CDR3 runs to 16 residues. Looked up from germline, CDR1 is SGHTA and CDR2 is FQGNSA. The V and J ends lost 1 base and 2 bases respectively, with 11 bases between them. The CDR3 sequence is CASSLGGRGNTGELFF. The CDR3, as DNA: TGTGCCAGCAGCTTAGGGGGCAGGGGCAACACCGGGGAGCTGTTTTTT. The full variable domain, completed using reference TRBV7-2 and TRBJ2-2, is GAGVSQSPSNKVTEKGKDVELRCDPISGHTALYWYRQSLGQGLEFLIYFQGNSAPDKSGLPSDRFSAERTGGSVSTLTIQRTQQEDSAVYLCASSLGGRGNTGELFFGEGSRLTVL.

This sequence joins TRBV7-9 and TRBJ2-1; 9 bases align to TRBD2. The germline CDR1 and CDR2 sequences are SEHNR and FQNEAQ (reference sequence). After removal of 1 base from V and 9 bases from J, the junction contained 7 bases not matched to a gene. CDR3 length: 15 residues. The DNA for the CDR3 is TGTGCCAGCAGCTTAGTGGCGGGAGGGCCTTGTGAGCAGTTCTTC. This sequence encodes CASSLVAGGPCEQFF. The full variable domain, completed using reference TRBV7-9 and TRBJ2-1, is DTGVSQNPRHKITKRGQNVTFRCDPISEHNRLYWYRQTLGQGPEFLTYFQNEAQLEKSRLLSDRFSAERPKGSFSTLEIQRTEQGDSAMYLCASSLVAGGPCEQFFGPGTRLTVL.

This clone was seen a single time. This chain connects TRBV29-1 to TRBJ1-4; 8 bases align to TRBD1. CDR3 length: 13 amino acids. Germline CDR1 reads SQVTM; CDR2 reads ANQGSEA. With 6 bases clipped from V and 4 bases from J, the junction kept 4 bases outside the gene matches. The CDR3 DNA follows: TGCAGCGTGGGACAGGATCTTAATGAAAAACTGTTTTTT. Translated: CSVGQDLNEKLFF.

The chain employs TRBV19 and TRBJ1-6, with D possibly being TRBD1 (5 bases). Trimming removed 4 bases from V and 7 bases from J, with 17 bases in between. This CDR3 comprises 16 residues. The germline V gene has CDR1 LNHDA and CDR2 SQIVND (reference sequence). The CDR3 nucleotides read TGTGCCAGTAGTACCCGCCGAGGAGGGGAAAATTCACCCCTCCACTTT. Residues: CASSTRRGGENSPLHF.

The chain combines TRBV5-1 with TRBJ1-4; a weak D match, TRBD1 (6 bases). V was clipped by 4 bases and J by 4 bases, with 11 bases between them. CDR1 is SGHRS, CDR2 YFSETQ, per germline. The length of the CDR3 is 14 residues. In nucleotides, the CDR3 is TGCGCCAGCAGCCTAGTAGGGGGTAATGAAAAACTGTTTTTT. Translation gives CASSLVGGNEKLFF.

The chain joins TRBV28 to TRBJ2-7; the match to TRBD1 covers 9 bases. This CDR3 contains 15 residues. With 5 bases clipped from V and 2 bases from J, the junction kept 7 bases outside the gene matches. Looked up from germline, CDR1 is MDHEN and CDR2 is SYDVKM. DNA for the CDR3: TGTGCCAGCAGTCCTCCGGGACAGGGACCCTACGAGCAGTACTTC. Protein: CASSPPGQGPYEQYF.

The chain has TRBV3-1 (or the pseudogene TRBV3-2) and TRBJ2-7; a possible D gene is TRBD2 (6 bases). The CDR3 has 13 residues. CDR1 LGHDT and CDR2 YNNKEL come from the germline V gene (reference sequence). V was pared by 0 bases and J by 11 bases, with 14 bases between. The CDR3 nucleotides read TGTGCCAGCAGCCAAGATCGGAGGGATCCGGAGTACTTC. This codes for CASSQDRRDPEYF.

This clone was seen a single time. The rearrangement joins TRBV28 to TRBJ2-7, with 8 bases fitting TRBD1. Germline V gene sequence: CDR1 MDHEN, CDR2 SYDVKM. J gave up 4 bases and V 7 bases, and 12 bases lay outside the gene matches. This CDR3 is 15 amino acids long. CDR3 coding DNA: TGTGCCAGCACCTCCCCCGCAGGGGGCGAGTACGAGCAGTACTTC. It yields the protein CASTSPAGGEYEQYF.

The gene calls are TRBV24-1 and TRBJ2-1, with D perhaps TRBD1 (6 bases). From germline, CDR1 is KGHDR and CDR2 SFDVKD. The CDR3 runs 12 residues. V gave up 4 bases and J gave up 10 bases, with 10 bases separating them. CDR3 sequence (DNA): TGTGCCACCAGTGAGTCCGGGACAGAGCAGTTCTTC. It yields the protein CATSESGTEQFF.

The rearrangement links TRBV27 to TRBJ1-3, with unresolved D. Trimming removed 5 bases at V and 2 bases at J, with 13 bases between. Germline loops: CDR1 MNHEY, CDR2 SMNVEV (reference sequence). This CDR3 has 15 residues. CDR3 sequence: CASSPTSEAGNTIYF. CDR3 DNA: TGTGCCAGCAGTCCGACTTCTGAAGCTGGAAACACCATATATTTT.

The V call is TRBV7-3, the J call TRBJ2-2; D is unresolved. This CDR3 is built from 15 residues. Germline values: CDR1 SGHTA, CDR2 FQGTGA. Between the trimmed V and J ends, which lost 1 base and 4 bases, there was a span of 10 bases. In DNA, the CDR3 is TGTGCCAGCAGCTTAATGGAGACCTCCACCGGGGAGCTGTTTTTT. The encoded protein is CASSLMETSTGELFF.

The CDR3, as DNA: TGTGCCAGCAGTTCCGAGGGGGTTAGAAACATTCAGTACTTC. Amino acid sequence: CASSSEGVRNIQYF. The V and J genes are TRBV28 and TRBJ2-4; maybe TRBD1 (6 bases). Trimming removed 4 bases from V and 6 bases from J, with 13 bases in between. The CDR3 loop spans 14 amino acids. Germline lookup yields CDR1 MDHEN and CDR2 SYDVKM. The complete variable domain, with remaining parts taken from reference TRBV28 and TRBJ2-4, reads DVKVTQSSRYLVKRTGEKVFLECVQDMDHENMFWYRQDPGLGLRLIYFSYDVKMKEKGDIPEGYSVSREKKERFSLILESASTNQTSMYLCASSSEGVRNIQYFGAGTRLSVL.

The chain joins TRBV7-9 to TRBJ2-7; 7 positions agree with TRBD2. J gave up 1 base and V 2 bases, and 2 bases lay outside the gene matches. Germline lookup yields CDR1 SEHNR and CDR2 FQNEAQ (reference sequence). The CDR3 is made up of 14 amino acids. The CDR3 sequence: CASSLRRESYEQYF. CDR3 DNA sequence: TGTGCCAGCAGCTTACGGCGGGAGTCCTACGAGCAGTACTTC. The whole variable domain, remainder taken from reference TRBV7-9 and TRBJ2-7, is DTGVSQNPRHKITKRGQNVTFRCDPISEHNRLYWYRQTLGQGPEFLTYFQNEAQLEKSRLLSDRFSAERPKGSFSTLEIQRTEQGDSAMYLCASSLRRESYEQYFGPGTRLTVT.

The chain links TRBV28 to TRBJ2-7; D might be TRBD1 (6 bases). This CDR3 comprises 14 residues. Germline V gene lookup returns CDR1 MDHEN and CDR2 SYDVKM. V was cut by 6 bases and J by 5 bases, with 17 bases left in between. CDR3 bases: TGTGCCAGCAGGGCGCCCGGGACAAGCCACGAGCAGTACTTC. Its protein is CASRAPGTSHEQYF.

The J gene is TRBJ1-3, the V gene TRBV28; TRBD1 matches 8 bases. The V gene end was trimmed by 8 bases and the J gene end by 1 base; junction bases not matched to a gene: 7. The germline V gene encodes CDR1 MDHEN and CDR2 SYDVKM. The CDR3 runs to 15 residues. CDR3: CASGAGGSSGNTIYF. CDR3 nucleotides: TGTGCCAGCGGAGCAGGGGGCAGTTCTGGAAACACCATATATTTT.

The V gene is TRBV9, the J gene TRBJ2-5; possible D gene TRBD1, 5 bases. This CDR3 is built from 13 residues. The germline CDR1 and CDR2 sequences are SGDLS and YYNGEE. Trimming removed 1 base from V and 4 bases from J, with 8 bases in between. The CDR3 coding sequence is TGTGCCAGCAGCGTATTGGGGCGAGAGACCCAGTACTTC. It codes for CASSVLGRETQYF.